What follows describes a single TCR beta chain. Germline V gene lookup returns CDR1 MNHNS and CDR2 SASEGT. The CDR3 consists of 14 residues. V was trimmed by 5 bases and J by 0 bases, leaving 11 bases between them. This entry is derived from a study of PD-1 blockade in classical Hodgkin lymphoma. Brentuximab vedotin exposure varied, and every patient relapsed after autologous stem cell transplantation. The data were produced by immunoSEQ multiplex PCR, yet TCRdb's version contains in-frame clones alone and is incomplete. This table holds about 99,000 clones, more than 80% found once. The V call is TRBV6-1, the J call TRBJ2-7; a weak D match, TRBD2 (6 bases). The material sequenced was peripheral blood mononuclear cells (PBMCs), taken before the second cycle of nivolumab. The source of this sequence is a human donor with classical Hodgkin lymphoma. CDR3 in DNA: TGTGCCAGCAGTACCGGAGGGAGCTCCTACGAGCAGTACTTC. Its protein is CASSTGGSSYEQYF.